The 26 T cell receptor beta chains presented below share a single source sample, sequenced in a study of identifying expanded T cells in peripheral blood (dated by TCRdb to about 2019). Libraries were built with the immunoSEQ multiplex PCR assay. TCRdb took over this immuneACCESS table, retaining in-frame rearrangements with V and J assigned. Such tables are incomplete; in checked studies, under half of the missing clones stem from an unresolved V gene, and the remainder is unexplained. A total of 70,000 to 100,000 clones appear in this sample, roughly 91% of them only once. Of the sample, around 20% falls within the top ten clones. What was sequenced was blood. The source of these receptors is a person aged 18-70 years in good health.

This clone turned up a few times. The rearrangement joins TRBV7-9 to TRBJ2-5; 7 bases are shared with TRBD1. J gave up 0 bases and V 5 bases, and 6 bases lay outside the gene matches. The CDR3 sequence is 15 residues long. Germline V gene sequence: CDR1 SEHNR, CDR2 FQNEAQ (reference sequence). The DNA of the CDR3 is TGTGCCAGCAGCCAGGGGACAGCAAACCAAGAGACCCAGTACTTC. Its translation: CASSQGTANQETQYF.

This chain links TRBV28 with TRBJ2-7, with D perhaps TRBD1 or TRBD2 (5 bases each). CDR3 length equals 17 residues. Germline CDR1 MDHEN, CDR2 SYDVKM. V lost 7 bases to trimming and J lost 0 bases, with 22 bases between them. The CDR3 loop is CASISRGGSADSYEQYF. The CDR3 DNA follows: TGTGCCAGCATTTCTAGGGGCGGGTCGGCAGACTCCTACGAGCAGTACTTC.

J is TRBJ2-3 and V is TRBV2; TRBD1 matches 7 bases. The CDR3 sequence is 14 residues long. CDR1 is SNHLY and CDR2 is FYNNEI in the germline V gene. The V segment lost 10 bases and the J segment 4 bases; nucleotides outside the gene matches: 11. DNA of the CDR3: TGTGCCACCGGTAGACAGGGCAACGCAGATACGCAGTATTTT. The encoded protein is CATGRQGNADTQYF. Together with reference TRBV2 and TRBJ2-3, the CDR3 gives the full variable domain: EPEVTQTPSHQVTQMGQEVILRCVPISNHLYFYWYRQILGQKVEFLVSFYNNEISEKSEIFDDQFSVERPDGSNFTLKIRSTKLEDSAMYFCATGRQGNADTQYFGPGTRLTVL.

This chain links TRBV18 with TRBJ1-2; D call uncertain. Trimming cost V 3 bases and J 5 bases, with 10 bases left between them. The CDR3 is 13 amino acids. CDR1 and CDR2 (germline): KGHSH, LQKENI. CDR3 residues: CASSPETEYGYTF. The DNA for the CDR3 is TGTGCCAGCTCACCGGAGACGGAGTATGGCTACACCTTC.

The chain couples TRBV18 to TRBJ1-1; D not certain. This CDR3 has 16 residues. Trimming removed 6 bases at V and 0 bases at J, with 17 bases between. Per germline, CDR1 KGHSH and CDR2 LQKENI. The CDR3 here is CASSPSQLDMNTEAFF. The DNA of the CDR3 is TGTGCCAGCTCCCCATCCCAGCTAGACATGAACACTGAAGCTTTCTTT.

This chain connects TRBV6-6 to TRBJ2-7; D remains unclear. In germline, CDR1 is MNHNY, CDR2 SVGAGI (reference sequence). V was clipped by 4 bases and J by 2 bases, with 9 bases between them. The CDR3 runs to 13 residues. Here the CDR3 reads CASSFAGTYEQYF. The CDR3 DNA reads TGTGCCAGCAGTTTCGCAGGAACCTACGAGCAGTACTTC.

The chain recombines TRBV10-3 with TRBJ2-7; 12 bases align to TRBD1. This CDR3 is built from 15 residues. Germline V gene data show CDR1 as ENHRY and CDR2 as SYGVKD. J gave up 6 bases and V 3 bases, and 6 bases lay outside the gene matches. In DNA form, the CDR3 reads TGTGCCATCAGTGACCCGGGACAGGGGGCCGGCGAGCAGTACTTC. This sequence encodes CAISDPGQGAGEQYF.

Here the CDR3 DNA reads TGTGCCAGCAGCAAGTGGGCCGGGGAGCTGTTTTTT. Translation: CASSKWAGELFF. V is TRBV5-6 and J is TRBJ2-2; D call uncertain. Trimming cost V 4 bases and J 6 bases, with 7 bases left between them. CDR3 length: 12 residues. Germline lookup yields CDR1 SGHDT and CDR2 YYEEEE.

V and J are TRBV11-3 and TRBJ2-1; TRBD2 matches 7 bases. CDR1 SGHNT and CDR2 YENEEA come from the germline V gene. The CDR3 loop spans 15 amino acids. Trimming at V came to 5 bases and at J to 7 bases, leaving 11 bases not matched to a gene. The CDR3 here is CASSLTSDRVNEQFF. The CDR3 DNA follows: TGTGCCAGCAGCCTCACTAGCGACCGCGTGAATGAGCAGTTCTTC.

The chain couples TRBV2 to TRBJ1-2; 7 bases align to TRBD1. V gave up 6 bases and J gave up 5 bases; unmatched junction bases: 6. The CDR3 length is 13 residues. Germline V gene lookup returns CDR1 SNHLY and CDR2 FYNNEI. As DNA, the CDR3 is TGTGCCAGCAGCCCAGGGGGAGGGTATGGCTACACCTTC. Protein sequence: CASSPGGGYGYTF. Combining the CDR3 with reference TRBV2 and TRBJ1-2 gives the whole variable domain EPEVTQTPSHQVTQMGQEVILRCVPISNHLYFYWYRQILGQKVEFLVSFYNNEISEKSEIFDDQFSVERPDGSNFTLKIRSTKLEDSAMYFCASSPGGGYGYTFGSGTRLTVV.

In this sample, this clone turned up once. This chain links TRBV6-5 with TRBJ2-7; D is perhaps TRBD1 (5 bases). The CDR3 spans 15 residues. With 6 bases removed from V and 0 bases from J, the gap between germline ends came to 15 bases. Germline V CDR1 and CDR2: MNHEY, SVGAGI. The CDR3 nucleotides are TGTGCCAGCAGACCACAGGATAGGCACTCCTACGAGCAGTACTTC. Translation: CASRPQDRHSYEQYF.

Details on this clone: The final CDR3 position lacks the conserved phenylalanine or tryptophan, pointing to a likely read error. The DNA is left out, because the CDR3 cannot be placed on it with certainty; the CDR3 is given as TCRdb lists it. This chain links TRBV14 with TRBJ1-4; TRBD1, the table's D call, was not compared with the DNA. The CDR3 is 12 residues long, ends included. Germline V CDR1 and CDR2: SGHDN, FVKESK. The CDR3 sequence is CASSRTGINGVG.

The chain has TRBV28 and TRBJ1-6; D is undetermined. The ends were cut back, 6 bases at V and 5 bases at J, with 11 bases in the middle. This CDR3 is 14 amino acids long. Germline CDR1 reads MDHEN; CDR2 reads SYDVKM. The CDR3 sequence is CASSRVRHNSPLHF. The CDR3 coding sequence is TGTGCCAGCAGCCGAGTTAGGCATAATTCACCCCTCCACTTT. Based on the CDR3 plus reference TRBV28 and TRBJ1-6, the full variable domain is DVKVTQSSRYLVKRTGEKVFLECVQDMDHENMFWYRQDPGLGLRLIYFSYDVKMKEKGDIPEGYSVSREKKERFSLILESASTNQTSMYLCASSRVRHNSPLHFGNGTRLTVT.

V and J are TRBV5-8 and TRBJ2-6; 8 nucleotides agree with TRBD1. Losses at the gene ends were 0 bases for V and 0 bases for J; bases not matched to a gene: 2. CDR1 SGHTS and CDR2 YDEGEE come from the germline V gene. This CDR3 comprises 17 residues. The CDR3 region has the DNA TGTGCCAGCAGCTTGGGACAGGGGAGCTCTGGGGCCAACGTCCTGACTTTC. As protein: CASSLGQGSSGANVLTF.

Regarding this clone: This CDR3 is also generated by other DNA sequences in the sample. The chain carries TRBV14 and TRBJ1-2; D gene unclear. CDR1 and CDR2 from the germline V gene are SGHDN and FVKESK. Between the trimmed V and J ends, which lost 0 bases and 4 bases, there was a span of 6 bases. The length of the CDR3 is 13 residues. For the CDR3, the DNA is TGTGCCAGCAGCCAAGACAGGAGCTATGGCTACACCTTC. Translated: CASSQDRSYGYTF.

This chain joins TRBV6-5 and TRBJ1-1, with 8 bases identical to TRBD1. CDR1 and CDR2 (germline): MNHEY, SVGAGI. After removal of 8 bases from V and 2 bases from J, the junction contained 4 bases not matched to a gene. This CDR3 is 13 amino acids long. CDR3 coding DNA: TGTGCCAGCGGAGGACAGGGAAACACTGAAGCTTTCTTT. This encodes CASGGQGNTEAFF.

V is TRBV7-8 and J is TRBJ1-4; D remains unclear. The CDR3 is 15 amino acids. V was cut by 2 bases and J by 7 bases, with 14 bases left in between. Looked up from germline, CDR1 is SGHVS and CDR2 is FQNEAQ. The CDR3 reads CASSLQVGKGEKLFF. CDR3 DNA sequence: TGTGCCAGCAGCTTACAGGTCGGGAAGGGTGAAAAACTGTTTTTT.

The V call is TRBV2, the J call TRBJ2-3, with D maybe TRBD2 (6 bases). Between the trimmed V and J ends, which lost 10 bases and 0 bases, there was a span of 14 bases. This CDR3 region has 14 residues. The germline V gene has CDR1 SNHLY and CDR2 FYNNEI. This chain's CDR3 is CATPRDSSTDTQYF. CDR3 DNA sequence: TGTGCCACCCCCCGGGACTCGAGCACAGATACGCAGTATTTT.

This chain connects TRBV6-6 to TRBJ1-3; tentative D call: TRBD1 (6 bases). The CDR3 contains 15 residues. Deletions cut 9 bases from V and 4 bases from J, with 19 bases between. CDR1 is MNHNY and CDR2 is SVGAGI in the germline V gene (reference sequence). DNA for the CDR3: TGTGCCAGTGTCCTTGCTACAGGGACGGGAAACACCATATATTTT. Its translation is CASVLATGTGNTIYF.

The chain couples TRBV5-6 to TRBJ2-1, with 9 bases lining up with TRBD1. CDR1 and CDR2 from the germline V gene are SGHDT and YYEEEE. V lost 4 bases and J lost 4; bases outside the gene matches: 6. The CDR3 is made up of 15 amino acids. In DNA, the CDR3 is TGTGCCAGCAGCGCCGGACAGGGGTCGTACAATGAGCAGTTCTTC. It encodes CASSAGQGSYNEQFF.

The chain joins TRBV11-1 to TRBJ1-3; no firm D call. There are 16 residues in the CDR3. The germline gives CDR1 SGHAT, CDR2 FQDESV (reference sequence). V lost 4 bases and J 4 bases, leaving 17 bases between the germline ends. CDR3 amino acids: CASSSGLRTFGNTIYF. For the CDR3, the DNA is TGTGCCAGCAGCTCCGGACTCCGGACTTTCGGAAACACCATATATTTT. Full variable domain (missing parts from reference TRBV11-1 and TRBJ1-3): EAEVAQSPRYKITEKSQAVAFWCDPISGHATLYWYRQILGQGPELLVQFQDESVVDDSQLPKDRFSAERLKGVDSTLKIQPAELGDSAMYLCASSSGLRTFGNTIYFGEGSWLTVV.

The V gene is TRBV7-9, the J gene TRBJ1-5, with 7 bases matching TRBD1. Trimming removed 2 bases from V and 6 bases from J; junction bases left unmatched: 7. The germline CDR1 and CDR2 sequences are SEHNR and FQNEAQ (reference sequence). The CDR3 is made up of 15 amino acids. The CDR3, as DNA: TGTGCCAGCAGCTTAACAGGGGCGCCCCTTCAGCCCCAGCATTTT. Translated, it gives CASSLTGAPLQPQHF. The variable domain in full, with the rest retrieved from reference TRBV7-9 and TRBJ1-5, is DTGVSQNPRHKITKRGQNVTFRCDPISEHNRLYWYRQTLGQGPEFLTYFQNEAQLEKSRLLSDRFSAERPKGSFSTLEIQRTEQGDSAMYLCASSLTGAPLQPQHFGDGTRLSIL.

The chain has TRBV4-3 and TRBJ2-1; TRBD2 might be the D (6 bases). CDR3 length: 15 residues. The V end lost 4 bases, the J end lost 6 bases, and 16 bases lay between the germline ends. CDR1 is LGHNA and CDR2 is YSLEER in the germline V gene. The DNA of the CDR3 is TGCGCCAGCAGCCGGTCGGGACTCTCTATCAATGAGCAGTTCTTC. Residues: CASSRSGLSINEQFF.

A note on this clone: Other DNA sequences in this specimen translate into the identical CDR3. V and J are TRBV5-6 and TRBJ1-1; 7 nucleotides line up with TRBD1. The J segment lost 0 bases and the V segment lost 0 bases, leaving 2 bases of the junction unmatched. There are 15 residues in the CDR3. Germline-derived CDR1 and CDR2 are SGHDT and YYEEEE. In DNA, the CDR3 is TGTGCCAGCAGCTTGGGGACAGGTCTGAACACTGAAGCTTTCTTT. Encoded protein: CASSLGTGLNTEAFF.

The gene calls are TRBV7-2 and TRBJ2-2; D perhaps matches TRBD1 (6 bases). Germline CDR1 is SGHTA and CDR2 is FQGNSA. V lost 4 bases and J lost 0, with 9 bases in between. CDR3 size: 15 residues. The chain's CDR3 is CASSSTGTNTGELFF. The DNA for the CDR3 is TGTGCCAGCAGCTCTACAGGGACGAACACCGGGGAGCTGTTTTTT.

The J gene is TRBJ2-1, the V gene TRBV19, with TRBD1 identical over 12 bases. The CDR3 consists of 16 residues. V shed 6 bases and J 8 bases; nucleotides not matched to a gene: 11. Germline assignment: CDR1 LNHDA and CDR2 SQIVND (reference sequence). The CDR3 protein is CASRKTGTGGFDEQFF. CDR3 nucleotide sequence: TGTGCCAGTAGGAAAACCGGGACAGGGGGCTTCGATGAGCAGTTCTTC.